This T cell receptor beta chain is from a study of CD8 T cells in ankylosing spondylitis. Notes on the study in general: Seemingly distinctive of ankylosing spondylitis blood was a TCR beta motif formed by eight highly homologous variants.

Germline assignment: CDR1 SGHTA and CDR2 FQGNSA. V lost 4 bases, J lost 7 bases, and 8 bases lay in between. The CDR3 contains 11 residues. This clonotype was recorded a few times. Its target is not known. In making TCR beta libraries, quantitative 5'-RACE with molecular barcodes was used. TCRdb itself ran the 5' RACE reads through MiXCR, one entry per CDR3 protein. Of fewer than 400,000 distinct CDR3 sequences in the sample, 20% to 25% are singletons; the top ten hold approximately 15%. The genes are TRBV7-2 and TRBJ2-7, with D tentatively TRBD1 (6 bases). The material sequenced was blood, either unsorted or a sorted T cell fraction (not recorded which). This TCR was recovered from a male donor with ankylosing spondylitis. CDR3 protein: CASSYTGEQYF. The CDR3 DNA sequence: TGTGCCAGCAGCTATACAGGGGAGCAGTACTTC. Combining the CDR3 with reference TRBV7-2 and TRBJ2-7 gives the whole variable domain GAGVSQSPSNKVTEKGKDVELRCDPISGHTALYWYRQSLGQGLEFLIYFQGNSAPDKSGLPSDRFSAERTGGSVSTLTIQRTQQEDSAVYLCASSYTGEQYFGPGTRLTVT.